These 25 T cell receptor beta chains came from one sample sequenced in a study of T cell changes during pregnancy in multiple sclerosis (dated by TCRdb to about 2019). Library prep was done by the immunoSEQ multiplex PCR assay. TCRdb took over this immuneACCESS table, retaining in-frame rearrangements with V and J assigned. Such tables are incomplete; in checked studies, under half of the missing clones stem from an unresolved V gene, and the remainder is unexplained. Counted in this sample were 35,000 or so clones; about 92% of them appeared once. Together, the top ten hold 0.7% to 0.85% of the sample. The material sequenced was CD4+ T cells from peripheral blood mononuclear cells, taken after pregnancy. These receptors originate from a female donor in good health, enrolled as a control in a pregnancy study.

The CDR3 DNA reads as TGTGCCAGCAGCTTATCCCCAGGCAACAATCAGCCCCAGCATTTT. Translation gives CASSLSPGNNQPQHF. V is TRBV11-2 and J is TRBJ1-5; no clear D. Looked up from germline, CDR1 is SGHAT and CDR2 is FQNNGV. V gave up 2 bases and J gave up 3 bases, with 11 bases separating them. The CDR3 spans 15 residues.

V is TRBV7-2 and J is TRBJ1-4; 8 bases agree with TRBD1. The CDR3 length is 15 residues. The V gene end was trimmed by 5 bases and the J gene end by 4 bases; junction bases not matched to a gene: 6. Germline lookup yields CDR1 SGHTA and CDR2 FQGNSA. CDR3 coding DNA: TGTGCCAGCAGCAGCAGGACAGGGTTTAATGAAAAACTGTTTTTT. It specifies CASSSRTGFNEKLFF.

The chain has TRBV5-1 and TRBJ2-2, with D uncertain. The V and J ends lost 4 bases and 4 bases respectively, with 8 bases between them. Germline CDR1 reads SGHRS; CDR2 reads YFSETQ. The CDR3 consists of 13 residues. CDR3 in DNA: TGCGCCAGCAGCCCTGACTCCACCGGGGAGCTGTTTTTT. It yields the protein CASSPDSTGELFF.

J is TRBJ2-3 and V is TRBV6-5; a possible D gene is TRBD2 (5 bases). CDR3 length: 14 amino acids. The germline V gene has CDR1 MNHEY and CDR2 SVGAGI. The germline V and J ends were trimmed by 0 bases and 5 bases, with 9 bases remaining between them. CDR3 amino acids: CASSYSFRGDTQYF. The DNA of the CDR3 is TGTGCCAGCAGTTACTCTTTTCGGGGAGATACGCAGTATTTT.

The chain couples TRBV19 to TRBJ2-2; 9 bases are shared with TRBD2. Germline V gene data show CDR1 as LNHDA and CDR2 as SQIVND (reference sequence). V gave up 4 bases and J gave up 4 bases; unmatched junction bases: 10. There are 17 residues in the CDR3. CDR3 region: CASSTSLGREGTGELFF. The CDR3 DNA reads TGTGCCAGTAGTACCTCTTTGGGGCGGGAGGGCACCGGGGAGCTGTTTTTT.

The chain employs TRBV7-2 and TRBJ2-4; 11 bases map to TRBD2. From germline, CDR1 is SGHTA and CDR2 FQGNSA. This CDR3 has 14 amino acids. Trimming cost V 5 bases and J 6 bases; bases outside gene matches: 3. The CDR3 is CASSAGTSGNIQYF. The CDR3 coding sequence is TGTGCCAGCAGCGCCGGGACTAGCGGAAACATTCAGTACTTC.

V usage is TRBV6-1 and J usage is TRBJ1-1, with TRBD1 matching 8 bases. This CDR3 comprises 13 residues. Looked up from germline, CDR1 is MNHNS and CDR2 is SASEGT. Trimming at V came to 6 bases and at J to 5 bases, leaving 5 bases not matched to a gene. The CDR3 DNA sequence: TGTGCCAGCAGCGGACAGGGTCGGACTGAAGCTTTCTTT. Amino acid sequence: CASSGQGRTEAFF.

The chain couples TRBV7-2 to TRBJ2-1; TRBD1 matches at 8 bases. CDR1 SGHTA and CDR2 FQGNSA come from the germline V gene. The CDR3 is 16 residues long. After removal of 4 bases from V and 7 bases from J, the junction contained 12 bases not matched to a gene. In nucleotides, the CDR3 is TGTGCCAGCAGCTACGCCGGGACAGGAAGAGTGAATGAGCAGTTCTTC. It yields the protein CASSYAGTGRVNEQFF.

In its sample, this clone was seen once. The V gene is TRBV30, the J gene TRBJ1-1; 7 positions agree with TRBD1. The CDR3 is made up of 14 amino acids. J was trimmed by 6 bases and V by 0 bases; bases with no gene match: 7. The germline V gene has CDR1 GTSNPN and CDR2 SVGIG (reference sequence). DNA of the CDR3: TGTGCCTGGAGTGTACGAGGGGGCGCGTCTGAAGCTTTCTTT. It is translated as CAWSVRGGASEAFF.

The chain recombines TRBV11-1 with TRBJ2-7; the match to TRBD1 covers 7 bases. The V segment lost 0 bases and the J segment 4 bases; nucleotides outside the gene matches: 12. CDR1 is SGHAT, CDR2 FQDESV, per germline (reference sequence). The CDR3 is 17 amino acids. CDR3 residues: CASSLAVGRGIRYEQYF. The CDR3, as DNA: TGTGCCAGCAGCTTAGCGGTTGGCAGGGGGATCCGATACGAGCAGTACTTC.

This clone occurred a few times. This chain links TRBV4-3 with TRBJ1-1; tentatively, D is TRBD1 (6 bases). The CDR3 has 15 amino acids. Germline V lookup: CDR1 LGHNA, CDR2 YSLEER. V dropped 1 base and J dropped 5 bases, with 14 bases sitting between them. For the CDR3, the DNA is TGCGCCAGCAGCCAAGGTCCAGGGAGGGGGACTGAAGCTTTCTTT. As protein: CASSQGPGRGTEAFF.

V usage is TRBV7-3 and J usage is TRBJ2-3; D possibly corresponds to TRBD1 (5 bases). The germline V gene has CDR1 SGHTA and CDR2 FQGTGA. Trimming removed 2 bases from V and 4 bases from J, with 13 bases in between. The CDR3 runs 15 residues. CDR3: CASSLGAGFADTQYF. CDR3 bases: TGTGCCAGCAGCTTAGGAGCAGGGTTCGCAGATACGCAGTATTTT.

The chain is built from TRBV13 and TRBJ2-7, with D maybe TRBD2 (7 bases). V was pared by 0 bases and J by 4 bases, with 10 bases between. In germline, CDR1 is PRHDT, CDR2 FYEKMQ (reference sequence). The CDR3 totals 14 residues. The CDR3 reads CASSLGGGPYEQYF. CDR3 DNA: TGTGCCAGCAGCTTAGGGGGGGGGCCTTACGAGCAGTACTTC.

The J gene is TRBJ2-7, the V gene TRBV1; the D call TRBD2 from the table was never checked on the DNA. TRBV1 is reported as a pseudogene. This CDR3 spans 13 amino acids. The CDR3 nucleotides read TGCGCCTATAGCGGGAGGGCTGGGGACGAGCAGTACTTC. This codes for CAYSGRAGDEQYF.

The gene calls are TRBV4-3 and TRBJ2-3; 7 bases are shared with TRBD1. This CDR3 region has 15 residues. Trimming took 1 base from V and 3 from J; bases not matched to a gene: 4. In germline, CDR1 is LGHNA, CDR2 YSLEER. The CDR3, as DNA: TGCGCCAGCAGCCAAGTATCGACAGGGACAGATACGCAGTATTTT. Amino acid sequence: CASSQVSTGTDTQYF.

The chain employs TRBV5-4 and TRBJ2-5, with TRBD1 matching 7 bases. Per the germline V gene, CDR1 is SGHNT and CDR2 is YYREEE (reference sequence). This CDR3 contains 13 residues. The V gene end was trimmed by 4 bases and the J gene end by 2 bases; junction bases not matched to a gene: 2. This CDR3 reads CASSQGQQETQYF. CDR3 bases: TGTGCCAGCAGCCAGGGACAGCAAGAGACCCAGTACTTC.

The chain has TRBV28 and TRBJ2-6; 10 bases align to TRBD1. This CDR3 is built from 19 residues. V lost 7 bases to trimming and J lost 0 bases; unmatched junction nucleotides: 12. Germline-derived CDR1 and CDR2 are MDHEN and SYDVKM. The CDR3 reads CASTETGGVWGSGANVLTF. Written as DNA, the CDR3 is TGTGCCAGCACTGAGACAGGGGGCGTTTGGGGCTCTGGGGCCAACGTCCTGACTTTC.

The rearrangement links TRBV30 to TRBJ1-2; TRBD1 matches at 7 bases. V dropped 2 bases and J dropped 1; count of bases not matched to a gene: 7. In germline, CDR1 is GTSNPN, CDR2 SVGIG (reference sequence). This CDR3 is built from 15 residues. CDR3 in DNA: TGTGCCTGGAGTATGAGACAGGGTTTTAACTATGGCTACACCTTC. This sequence encodes CAWSMRQGFNYGYTF.

Only a few counts were recorded for this clone. The DNA of the CDR3 is TGTGCCAGCAGCCGGGACAGGGGGGAGTACACTGAAGCTTTCTTT. Amino acids: CASSRDRGEYTEAFF. This chain links TRBV25-1 with TRBJ1-1, with 11 bases matching TRBD1. The ends lost 6 bases at V and 3 bases at J; junction bases unmatched: 6. Looked up from germline, CDR1 is MGHDK and CDR2 is SYGVNS. This CDR3 spans 15 amino acids.

The V gene is TRBV9, the J gene TRBJ2-1; 13 bases match TRBD2. Trimming removed 3 bases from V and 13 bases from J; junction bases left unmatched: 16. Germline V lookup: CDR1 SGDLS, CDR2 YYNGEE. The CDR3 runs to 17 residues. CDR3 protein: CASSATGTSGTLTGQFF. Here the CDR3 DNA reads TGTGCCAGCAGCGCCACCGGGACTAGCGGGACTTTAACCGGACAGTTCTTC.

This clone was seen just once. This chain connects TRBV4-1 to TRBJ1-1; D gene ambiguous. This CDR3 contains 14 residues. V lost 6 bases and J 1 base, leaving 12 bases between the germline ends. Germline CDR1 and CDR2: MGHRA and YSYEKL. The DNA of the CDR3 is TGCGCCAGCAGGGGCCTCTTGAAGAACACTGAAGCTTTCTTT. Translation gives CASRGLLKNTEAFF.

The table lists this clone with a count of one. This chain uses TRBV7-9 with TRBJ2-3, with D perhaps matching TRBD2 (6 bases). V lost 0 bases and J 5 bases, leaving 6 bases between the germline ends. CDR1 is SEHNR, CDR2 FQNEAQ, per germline (reference sequence). This CDR3 is 13 amino acids long. The CDR3 DNA follows: TGTGCCAGCAGCTTAGCGGGAGGAGATACGCAGTATTTT. Translated: CASSLAGGDTQYF.

This chain joins TRBV19 and TRBJ2-1; TRBD2 is a possible D gene (5 bases). This CDR3 is built from 15 residues. CDR1 is LNHDA, CDR2 SQIVND, per germline (reference sequence). V gave up 5 bases and J gave up 4 bases, with 15 bases separating them. CDR3 residues: CASSSERSFYNEQFF. The DNA of the CDR3 is TGTGCCAGTAGTTCCGAGCGGTCCTTTTACAATGAGCAGTTCTTC. Looking up the rest from reference TRBV19 and TRBJ2-1 gives the full variable domain: DGGITQSPKYLFRKEGQNVTLSCEQNLNHDAMYWYRQDPGQGLRLIYYSQIVNDFQKGDIAEGYSVSREKKESFPLTVTSAQKNPTAFYLCASSSERSFYNEQFFGPGTRLTVL.

The chain recombines TRBV7-9 with TRBJ2-7; 7 bases map to TRBD2. The CDR3 has 12 amino acids. The junction had 3 bases not matched to a gene; V was cut back by 4 bases and J by 6 bases. Germline V gene data show CDR1 as SEHNR and CDR2 as FQNEAQ (reference sequence). The CDR3 region is CASSSGGFEQYF. The DNA for the CDR3 is TGTGCCAGCAGCTCCGGGGGGTTCGAGCAGTACTTC.

The chain uses TRBV6-6 and TRBJ2-7; TRBD2 might be the D (5 bases). V was cut by 4 bases and J by 0 bases, with 13 bases left in between. The germline CDR1 and CDR2 sequences are MNHNY and SVGAGI (reference sequence). This CDR3 comprises 15 residues. In DNA, the CDR3 is TGTGCCAGCAGTTCCTGGACTCTTAGCTCCTACGAGCAGTACTTC. Its translation: CASSSWTLSSYEQYF.